This TCR beta chain came from a study of shared clonotypes between healthy human individuals. Study overall: The donor group consisted of a couple of women and three men, aged 18 to 49.

V shed 3 bases, J shed 2 bases, and the junction held 7 bases outside the gene matches. The CDR3 is 15 residues long. Germline V CDR1 and CDR2: SGHRS, YFSETQ. Genomic DNA of every subset was divided equally among multiple immunoSEQ plates. Sequencing was performed with immunoSEQ multiplex PCR; in TCRdb, only in-frame clones are kept and a portion is missing. The sample consists of 450,000 to 650,000 clones, roughly 79% of them appearing once. The donors, all of them Caucasian adults, lived in Nashville, Tennessee. Unsorted samples relied on 89 million or so PBMCs, which served as the source of genomic DNA.

The sequenced material came from PBMCs. The chain couples TRBV5-1 to TRBJ1-1; TRBD1 agrees at 7 bases. The clonotype comes from a middle-aged woman in good health. Some clones in this sample may be carry-over from other donors' samples. The CDR3, as DNA: TGCGCCAGCAGCTACCCGGGACAGCTAAACACTGAAGCTTTCTTT. The encoded protein is CASSYPGQLNTEAFF.